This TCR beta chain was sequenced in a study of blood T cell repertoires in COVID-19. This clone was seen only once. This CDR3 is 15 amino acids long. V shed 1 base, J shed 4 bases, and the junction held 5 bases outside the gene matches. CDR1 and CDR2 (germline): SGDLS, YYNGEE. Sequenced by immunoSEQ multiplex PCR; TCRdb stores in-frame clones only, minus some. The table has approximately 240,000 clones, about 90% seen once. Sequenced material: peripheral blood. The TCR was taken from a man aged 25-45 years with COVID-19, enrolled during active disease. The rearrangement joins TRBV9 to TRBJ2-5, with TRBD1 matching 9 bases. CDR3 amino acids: CASSVRGQGGETQYF. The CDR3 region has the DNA TGTGCCAGCAGCGTAAGGGGACAGGGAGGAGAGACCCAGTACTTC.